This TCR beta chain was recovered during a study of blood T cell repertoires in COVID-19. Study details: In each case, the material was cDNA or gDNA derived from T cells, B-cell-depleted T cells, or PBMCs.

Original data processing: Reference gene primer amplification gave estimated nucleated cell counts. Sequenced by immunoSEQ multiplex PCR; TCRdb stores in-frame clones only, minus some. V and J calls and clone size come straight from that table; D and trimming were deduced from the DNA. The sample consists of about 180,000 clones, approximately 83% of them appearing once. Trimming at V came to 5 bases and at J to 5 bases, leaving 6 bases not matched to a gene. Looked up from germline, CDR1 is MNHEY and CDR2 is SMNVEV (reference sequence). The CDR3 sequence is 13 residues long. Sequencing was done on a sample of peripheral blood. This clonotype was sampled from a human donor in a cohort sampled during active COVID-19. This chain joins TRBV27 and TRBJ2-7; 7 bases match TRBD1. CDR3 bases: TGTGCCAGCAGTAGAGGGACAGTTAACGAGCAGTACTTC. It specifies CASSRGTVNEQYF.